The 27 T cell receptor beta chains below were found in one sample sequenced in a study of CD8+ T cells in alopecia areata. RNA extraction was followed by reverse transcription into cDNA, which acted as the sequencing template. Sequenced by immunoSEQ multiplex PCR; TCRdb stores in-frame clones only, minus some. The data show roughly 100,000 clones, with roughly 60% seen just once and about 17% held by the top ten. Specified treatment: oral pan-JAK inhibitor, 5-10 mg twice daily. The sample consisted of CD8+ T cells sorted from blood, taken at approximately week 60, from a patient treated with tofacitinib. These receptors were obtained from a human donor with alopecia areata.

This clone was seen just once. This chain uses TRBV6-1 with TRBJ2-7; TRBD2 agrees at 11 bases. V was pared by 6 bases and J by 3 bases, with 7 bases of the junction left unmatched. The CDR3 runs to 15 residues. Germline CDR1 MNHNS, CDR2 SASEGT. CDR3 residues: CASSELAGVLYEQYF. CDR3 coding DNA: TGTGCCAGCAGCGAACTAGCGGGGGTCCTCTACGAGCAGTACTTC.

There are a few counts of this clone. CDR3 amino acids: CATGQGNTEAFF. DNA for the CDR3: TGCGCCACAGGACAGGGGAACACTGAAGCTTTCTTT. This chain connects TRBV4-1 to TRBJ1-1, with 8 nucleotides matching TRBD1. This CDR3 has 12 amino acids. Germline CDR1 and CDR2: MGHRA and YSYEKL. Trimming cost V 10 bases and J 1 base; bases outside gene matches: 2.

The chain combines TRBV4-1 with TRBJ1-6; maybe TRBD1 (5 bases). Germline assignment: CDR1 MGHRA and CDR2 YSYEKL. The CDR3 totals 19 residues. V lost 1 base to trimming and J lost 0 bases, with 16 bases between them. The CDR3 is CASSQGAGEWSSYNSPLHF. The DNA for the CDR3 is TGCGCCAGCAGCCAAGGGGCGGGGGAATGGAGCTCCTATAATTCACCCCTCCACTTT.

This clone was seen a single time. This chain joins TRBV5-1 and TRBJ2-3; D ambiguous. The CDR3 extends over 13 amino acids. With 4 bases removed from V and 2 bases from J, the gap between germline ends came to 8 bases. CDR1 and CDR2 (germline): SGHRS, YFSETQ. The CDR3 sequence: CASSLGITDTQYF. The CDR3 DNA sequence: TGCGCCAGCAGCCTAGGAATCACAGATACGCAGTATTTT.

The table lists this clone with a few counts. This chain uses TRBV25-1 with TRBJ1-5, with no clear D. Germline CDR1 reads MGHDK; CDR2 reads SYGVNS. V lost 3 bases, J lost 5 bases, and 8 bases lay in between. The CDR3 consists of 13 residues. The CDR3 region has the DNA TGTGCCAGCAGTGATTCGTCCGATCAGCCCCAGCATTTT. This gives the protein CASSDSSDQPQHF.

The rearrangement joins TRBV13 to TRBJ2-4, with 12 bases identical to TRBD1. Per the germline V gene, CDR1 is PRHDT and CDR2 is FYEKMQ (reference sequence). The CDR3 is 17 residues long. The ends lost 4 bases at V and 2 bases at J; junction bases unmatched: 6. The CDR3 sequence is CASSWDRGQGTKNIQYF. The CDR3 nucleotides are TGTGCCAGCAGCTGGGACAGGGGGCAAGGGACCAAAAACATTCAGTACTTC.

The rearrangement uses TRBV30 and TRBJ2-3; TRBD2 aligns across 12 bases. CDR1 and CDR2 (germline): GTSNPN, SVGIG (reference sequence). CDR3 size: 16 residues. V lost 3 bases to trimming and J lost 4 bases; unmatched junction nucleotides: 8. CDR3 sequence: CAWSDGLAGRADTQYF. The CDR3 nucleotides are TGTGCCTGGAGCGACGGACTAGCGGGAAGGGCAGATACGCAGTATTTT.

The chain is built from TRBV5-6 and TRBJ1-1; no firm D call. Trimming stripped 2 bases from V and 3 bases from J, with 11 bases between. This CDR3 contains 14 residues. The germline CDR1 and CDR2 sequences are SGHDT and YYEEEE. CDR3 protein: CASSFDMAHTEAFF. The CDR3, as DNA: TGTGCCAGCAGCTTTGACATGGCGCACACTGAAGCTTTCTTT. The variable domain in full, completed from reference TRBV5-6 and TRBJ1-1, reads DAGVTQSPTHLIKTRGQQVTLRCSPKSGHDTVSWYQQALGQGPQFIFQYYEEEERQRGNFPDRFSGHQFPNYSSELNVNALLLGDSALYLCASSFDMAHTEAFFGQGTRLTVV.

The chain combines TRBV14 with TRBJ2-7, with D maybe TRBD1 (5 bases). Germline V CDR1 and CDR2: SGHDN, FVKESK. V was shortened by 0 bases and J by 2 bases, with 14 bases between the two germline ends. The length of the CDR3 is 16 residues. The CDR3 sequence is CASSQELNRSPYEQYF. For the CDR3, the DNA is TGTGCCAGCAGCCAAGAGTTAAACAGGAGTCCCTACGAGCAGTACTTC.

V gene TRBV13 combines with J gene TRBJ2-1, with D possibly being TRBD2 (6 bases). This CDR3 region has 16 residues. V was cut by 5 bases and J by 4 bases, with 18 bases left in between. Germline CDR1 reads PRHDT; CDR2 reads FYEKMQ (reference sequence). The CDR3 here is CASSPPTGSVYNEQFF. The CDR3 DNA reads TGTGCCAGCAGCCCCCCGACCGGGAGTGTTTACAATGAGCAGTTCTTC.

This chain connects TRBV6-1 to TRBJ1-1, with TRBD1 as a possible D gene (5 bases). In germline, CDR1 is MNHNS, CDR2 SASEGT. Trimming removed 5 bases from V and 7 bases from J, with 11 bases in between. This CDR3 has 12 residues. The CDR3 spells CASSRGPLEAFF. The CDR3 DNA reads TGTGCCAGCAGTAGGGGTCCCCTTGAAGCTTTCTTT.

The rearrangement joins TRBV7-9 to TRBJ1-2, with a weak D call TRBD1 (5 bases). CDR1 SEHNR and CDR2 FQNEAQ come from the germline V gene (reference sequence). The CDR3 has 12 residues. Trimming pared 8 bases from V and 6 bases from J, leaving 13 bases between. CDR3 nucleotides: TGTGCCAGCCACCTCCAGGGTGATGGCTACACCTTC. It specifies CASHLQGDGYTF.

The rearrangement joins TRBV29-1 to TRBJ2-5; no firm D call. Trimming removed 1 base from V and 0 bases from J, with 15 bases in between. The V gene's germline CDR1 is SQVTM and CDR2 ANQGSEA. The CDR3 covers 16 residues. The CDR3 here is CSVEGVGSGYQETQYF. CDR3 coding DNA: TGCAGCGTTGAAGGCGTCGGCTCTGGGTACCAAGAGACCCAGTACTTC.

In its sample, this clone was seen a few times. This chain joins TRBV30 and TRBJ1-1; D is possibly TRBD1 (6 bases). With 1 base removed from V and 10 bases from J, the gap between germline ends came to 19 bases. Germline lookup yields CDR1 GTSNPN and CDR2 SVGIG (reference sequence). The CDR3 runs to 14 residues. CDR3: CAWSAPDRTRRAFF. The CDR3 region has the DNA TGTGCCTGGAGTGCCCCTGACAGGACCCGGCGAGCTTTCTTT. The complete variable domain, with remaining parts taken from reference TRBV30 and TRBJ1-1, reads SQTIHQWPATLVQPVGSPLSLECTVEGTSNPNLYWYRQAAGRGLQLLFYSVGIGQISSEVPQNLSASRPQDRQFILSSKKLLLSDSGFYLCAWSAPDRTRRAFFGQGTRLTVV.

V and J are TRBV5-1 and TRBJ2-1; D remains unclear. Trimming stripped 0 bases from V and 0 bases from J, with 16 bases between. The germline V gene encodes CDR1 SGHRS and CDR2 YFSETQ. The CDR3 spans 18 residues. Here the CDR3 reads CASSLALILPSSYNEQFF. CDR3 DNA sequence: TGCGCCAGCAGCTTGGCCCTTATTTTACCAAGCTCCTACAATGAGCAGTTCTTC.

This chain links TRBV11-2 with TRBJ2-2; 8 bases line up with TRBD1. The CDR3 is 17 amino acids. V gave up 1 base and J gave up 3 bases; unmatched junction bases: 7. Germline CDR1 is SGHAT and CDR2 is FQNNGV. The CDR3 protein is CASSLAPGQADTGELFF. In DNA form, the CDR3 reads TGTGCCAGCAGCTTAGCGCCGGGACAGGCGGACACCGGGGAGCTGTTTTTT.

The chain links TRBV19 to TRBJ2-6; tentatively, D is TRBD1 or TRBD2 (5 bases each). Germline values: CDR1 LNHDA, CDR2 SQIVND (reference sequence). The CDR3 totals 18 residues. The germline V and J ends were trimmed by 8 bases and 0 bases, with 20 bases remaining between them. CDR3 bases: TGTGCCAGTGCCGGACCGGGACCGACTAACTCTGGGGCCAACGTCCTGACTTTC. Translating it yields CASAGPGPTNSGANVLTF.

The sample holds a few counts of this clone. V is TRBV5-1 and J is TRBJ2-3, with a possible D match to TRBD2 (5 bases). Trimming stripped 5 bases from V and 4 bases from J, with 14 bases between. Germline loops: CDR1 SGHRS, CDR2 YFSETQ. The length of the CDR3 is 14 residues. The CDR3, as DNA: TGCGCCAGCAGGAGCGAGGGATGGGCAGATACGCAGTATTTT. Residues: CASRSEGWADTQYF.

This clone was observed a few times. The V gene is TRBV13, the J gene TRBJ1-4; D possibly corresponds to TRBD1 (5 bases). CDR1 is PRHDT, CDR2 FYEKMQ, per germline (reference sequence). CDR3 size: 16 residues. Trimming took 4 bases from V and 0 from J, leaving 12 bases between them. CDR3 residues: CASSSTAFATNEKLFF. CDR3 nucleotides: TGTGCCAGCAGCTCGACAGCGTTTGCAACTAATGAAAAACTGTTTTTT.

This chain links TRBV5-1 with TRBJ2-7; possible D gene TRBD2, 6 bases. The CDR3 length is 15 residues. Germline CDR1 SGHRS, CDR2 YFSETQ. The V end was cut by 0 bases, the J end by 0 bases, with 10 bases between. The CDR3: CASSLDVGLSYEQYF. The CDR3 DNA is TGCGCCAGCAGCTTGGATGTGGGACTCTCCTACGAGCAGTACTTC.

This clone was recorded many times. The chain has TRBV4-1 and TRBJ1-5; the D is unclear. Germline V gene data show CDR1 as MGHRA and CDR2 as YSYEKL. This CDR3 spans 15 amino acids. V was trimmed by 4 bases and J by 1 base, leaving 11 bases between them. The CDR3 sequence is CASSPGPSSNQPQHF. DNA of the CDR3: TGCGCCAGCAGCCCAGGACCGTCGAGCAATCAGCCCCAGCATTTT.

This chain uses TRBV13 with TRBJ2-1; 13 nucleotides line up with TRBD2. V was pared by 6 bases and J by 6 bases, with 5 bases of the junction left unmatched. There are 15 residues in the CDR3. CDR1 and CDR2 (germline): PRHDT, FYEKMQ (reference sequence). CDR3 bases: TGTGCCAGCAGTCCCGGACTAGCGGGGGCCAATGAGCAGTTCTTC. This translates into CASSPGLAGANEQFF.

The chain recombines TRBV18 with TRBJ1-2; maybe TRBD1 (6 bases). CDR3 size: 13 residues. Germline V gene data show CDR1 as KGHSH and CDR2 as LQKENI. Trimming shortened V by 1 base and J by 8 bases, and 11 bases separated the two germline ends. DNA of the CDR3: TGTGCCAGCTCACCACGGGCAGGGGTCGGCTACACCTTC. Residues: CASSPRAGVGYTF.

This clone was seen a few times. Here the CDR3 DNA reads TGTGCCAGCAGTCGGGGACACGAAACCGGGGAGACCCAGTACTTC. As protein: CASSRGHETGETQYF. V is TRBV6-5 and J is TRBJ2-5; D is perhaps TRBD1 (6 bases). There are 15 residues in the CDR3. V lost 5 bases, J lost 5 bases, and 18 bases lay in between. Germline assignment: CDR1 MNHEY and CDR2 SVGAGI.

The chain has TRBV4-2 and TRBJ1-2; 8 bases agree with TRBD1. V shed 4 bases, J shed 6 bases, and the junction held 7 bases outside the gene matches. Germline-derived CDR1 and CDR2 are LGHNA and YNFKEQ. The CDR3 sequence is 14 residues long. CDR3 residues: CASSLPDRADGYTF. CDR3 bases: TGTGCCAGCAGCCTCCCGGACAGGGCCGATGGCTACACCTTC.

V is TRBV27 and J is TRBJ1-1; 9 bases line up with TRBD1. The J segment lost 6 bases and the V segment lost 6 bases, leaving 11 bases of the junction unmatched. This CDR3 spans 15 amino acids. Germline V gives CDR1 MNHEY, CDR2 SMNVEV (reference sequence). For the CDR3, the DNA is TGTGCCAGCAGCTTAACCGGGACAGGGTTATCTGAAGCTTTCTTT. It translates to CASSLTGTGLSEAFF.

This chain links TRBV11-2 with TRBJ2-1; TRBD2 might be the D (5 bases). The CDR3 length is 12 residues. Between the trimmed V and J ends, which lost 5 bases and 10 bases, there was a span of 12 bases. From germline, CDR1 is SGHAT and CDR2 FQNNGV. As DNA, the CDR3 is TGTGCCAGCAGCCAGCTAGCCGACGAGCAGTTCTTC. This translates into CASSQLADEQFF.